The text below deals with one T cell receptor (beta chain). This clonotype showed up many times. It has no known antigen specificity. No clone much larger than this one lies a single base away; base qualities are absent. This sample is part of a study of identical twins (dated by TCRdb to about 2016). Concerning the study at large: To test whether fetal clonotypes persist, the study used deep sequencing on TCR alpha and beta repertoires from monozygotic twins, unrelated adults of various ages, and cord blood. Replicate twin experiments were performed at different times using different library preparation protocols to rule out contamination.

All donors were healthy Caucasians. Three unrelated non-twin adults were additionally sequenced: a male aged 18 to 29, a male aged 50 to 59 and a female aged 50 to 59. Miltenyi CD45RO+ enrichment and human naive T-cell isolation kits were used to isolate memory (CD45RO+) and naive T cells from PBMC. Measured from the cysteine to the phenylalanine, the CDR3 is 15 residues long. The kept DNA is CDR3 alone, 45 bases in frame from the first base. The germline V end is reduced by 5 bases and the J end by 6 bases; junction bases left unmatched: 7. The library was built by means of 5' RACE. Sequencing instrument: Illumina HiSeq 2000. A universal primer binding site was introduced by template switching, and a unique molecular identifier was present in the final cDNA, enabling accurate counting of TCR cDNA molecules. First-strand cDNA for TCR alpha and beta chains was synthesized from specific primers in the conserved constant-segment region. To control for contamination, every cDNA library was double barcoded, receiving both a SMART-Mk sample barcode and Illumina barcodes. Two successive PCR steps introduced TruSeq adapter sequences along with Illumina sample barcodes. TCR alpha and beta cDNA libraries were sequenced on the Illumina HiSeq platform with custom primers. The original methods were these. Raw reads were processed with MiGEC to extract unique molecular identifiers, and MiXCR was used to determine CDR3 positions. Recombination models were inferred per individual with the repgenHMM and IGoR tools using an EM algorithm. Shared clonotypes were analyzed with the tcR package in R, and sharing was normalized by the product of cloneset sizes. To study raw recombination without the effects of thymic and clonal selection, out-of-frame nonproductive sequences were analyzed. TCRdb reran the public reads through fastp at Q25 and MiXCR, keeping productive beta chains. Every entry covers one CDR3 protein and lists the most common genes and DNA from its rows. The V and J calls shown here were made by TCRdb, not taken from the authors' results. This sample has approximately 700,000 distinct CDR3 sequences in its table, and around 5.7% of those were observed once. In total, the top ten clones hold 1.5% to 2% of the sample.

Study-wide findings and limitations: The excess sharing between twins in beta out-of-frame sequences was weaker because fewer shared sequences reduced the signal-to-noise ratio. Zero-insertion analyses could be partly confounded by invariant T cells such as MAIT and iNKT, though diverse VJ usage argued against such confounding for most clonotypes. Abundant cord blood beta clonotypes carried fewer insertions; young adult naive repertoires showed a weaker similar trend, while memory repertoires showed none. Because the same donors could not be followed over many years, the conclusions relied on cross-sectional statistical analysis. In monozygotic twins, recombination models systematically underestimated out-of-frame TCR alpha sharing, but the models matched the sharing seen between unrelated individuals. Compared with coincidental sharing between unrelated individuals, an excess of low generation-probability sequences was observed among out-of-frame TCR alpha sequences shared between twins.

Sequencing input: naive T cells sorted from blood. The sample's cell subset or site label is to be understood as: cells isolated with a human naive T-cell isolation kit. This clonotype originated in a man younger than 35 in good health. The chain employs TRBV12-3 or TRBV12-4 and TRBJ1-4; TRBD1 agrees with 9 junctional bases. The DNA sequence is as follows: TGTGCCAGCAGTCTAACCGGGACAGGGCATGAAAAACTGTTTTTT. Translated, it reads CASSLTGTGHEKLFF.